The entry that follows covers one T cell receptor (beta chain) sequence. The protocol was immunoSEQ multiplex PCR, while the TCRdb copy is restricted to in-frame clones and leaves out a portion. There are 35,000 to 40,000 clones in the sample; more than 35% occur only once, and about 9.8% lies in the top ten. The sample originates from a study of PD-L1 blockade in urothelial cancer. Across the whole study: Of 28 to 35 patients, almost 26 were males with bladder-origin urothelial cancer.

Per germline, CDR1 SQVTM and CDR2 ANQGSEA. Germline trimming cut 6 bases from V and 4 bases from J; bases unmatched to any gene: 14. This CDR3 contains 16 residues. The material was tumor tissue, obtained before atezolizumab (anti-PD-L1) treatment. This clonotype was sampled from a man in his fifties or sixties with urothelial cancer. This rearrangement joins TRBV29-1 to TRBJ2-7; 11 bases agree with TRBD2. In DNA, the CDR3 is TGCAGCGTAGCTAATACTCGACTAGCGGGATGGTACGAGCAGTACTTC. Translation: CSVANTRLAGWYEQYF.